Listed below are T cell receptor beta chains from one sample, sequenced in a study of CD8+ T cells in alopecia areata. Profiling relied on immunoSEQ multiplex PCR, and the TCRdb table lists in-frame clones only, not all of them. The table has 130,000 to 150,000 clones, around 49% seen once. Sequences were derived from CD4+ T cells sorted from blood, sampled at week 0. The receptors stem from a human donor with alopecia areata. Both conserved end residues are part of each CDR3. A D gene is named only where the DNA matches it firmly. A clone size is listed for some rows: how often the clone was seen (once, few, many), or a class if it is expanded.

J | D | V | size | DNA | CDR3
TRBJ2-3 | . | TRBV29-1 | . | TGCAGCGTCAGAAGATCAATGGGAGGCGATACGCAGTATTTT | CSVRRSMGGDTQYF
TRBJ2-6 | . | TRBV4-1 | . | TGCGCCAGCAGCCTTCTTCACCCTGGGGCCAACGTCCTGACTTTC | CASSLLHPGANVLTF
TRBJ2-7 | . | TRBV7-9 | . | TGTGCCAGCAGCTTCAGTGACTACGAGCAGTACTTC | CASSFSDYEQYF
TRBJ2-1 | . | TRBV30 | . | TGTGCCTGGAGCTTAAGACATTCTGGGCAGTTCTTC | CAWSLRHSGQFF
TRBJ2-6 | . | TRBV9 | . | TGTGCCAGCAGTTACGTCTCTGGGGCCAACGTCCTGACTTTC | CASSYVSGANVLTF
TRBJ1-5 | TRBD1 | TRBV7-2 | . | TGTGCCAGCAGCCGGGACAGGGATCAGCCCCAGCATTTT | CASSRDRDQPQHF
TRBJ2-2 | . | TRBV6-1 | few | TGTGCCAGCCTTCTGACACCATTCACCGGGGAGCTGTTTTTT | CASLLTPFTGELFF
TRBJ2-2 | TRBD1 | TRBV6-4 | . | TGTGCCAGCAGTAGGGACAGTAACACCGGGGAGCTGTTTTTT | CASSRDSNTGELFF
TRBJ1-1 | . | TRBV30 | . | TGTGCCTGGAGCTTGGGCGGCACTGAAGCTTTCTTT | CAWSLGGTEAFF
TRBJ2-7 | TRBD2 | TRBV28 | . | TGTGCCAGCAGTTTATGGGGGGGACTAGCGGTTATCTACGAGCAGTACTTC | CASSLWGGLAVIYEQYF
TRBJ1-1 | . | TRBV7-3 | once | TGTGCCAGCAGTCAAACAACAAACACTGAAGCTTTCTTT | CASSQTTNTEAFF
TRBJ2-3 | . | TRBV29-1 | . | TGCAGCTTCTCAAGGACAGATACGCAGTATTTT | CSFSRTDTQYF
TRBJ2-1 | TRBD2 | TRBV30 | . | TGTGCCTGTACTAGCGGGAGTGGCTCCTACAATGAGCAGTTCTTC | CACTSGSGSYNEQFF
TRBJ1-2 | TRBD1 | TRBV27 | few | TGTGCCAGCAGTCCCCCGAGGGACAGAAGACGGGGCTACACCTTC | CASSPPRDRRRGYTF
TRBJ2-5 | . | TRBV7-8 | . | TGTGCCAGCAGCCACCGGACTTTCCAAGAGACCCAGTACTTC | CASSHRTFQETQYF
TRBJ2-7 | TRBD2 | TRBV11-2 | many | TGTGCCAGCAGCTCGCGGACTAGCGGGAGTAAATCCTACGAGCAGTACTTC | CASSSRTSGSKSYEQYF
TRBJ2-3 | . | TRBV7-2 | many | TGTGCCAGCAGTCCCAGCGGTGCATTTGGAGCAGATACGCAGTATTTT | CASSPSGAFGADTQYF
TRBJ2-5 | . | TRBV7-7 | . | TGTGCCAGCAGCTTAGCGCCGTCGGCCCAACTCCAAGAGACCCAGTACTTC | CASSLAPSAQLQETQYF
TRBJ2-5 | . | TRBV29-1 | . | TGCAGCGTTAGGTTTACAGGGTCATGGAAAGAGACCCAGTACTTC | CSVRFTGSWKETQYF
TRBJ2-3 | TRBD1 | TRBV2 | few | TGTGCCAGCAGTCGACCGGGACAGACCACAGATACGCAGTATTTT | CASSRPGQTTDTQYF